The rows below give T cell receptor beta chains drawn from one sample of a study of blood T cell repertoires in COVID-19. Data came from immunoSEQ multiplex PCR; TCRdb stores just in-frame clones and leaves some out. The table lists 250,000 to 400,000 clones, about 90% of them singletons. Material: peripheral blood. These receptors were taken from a woman aged 25 to 45 with COVID-19, enrolled during active disease. CDR3s include the opening cysteine and the closing phenylalanine or tryptophan. The D gene is left open where the match is weak. Some rows mark clone size as missing; the rest say once, few, many or name a class of expanded clone.

clone_size j_call v_call d_call cdr3_aa cdr3_nt
. TRBJ2-7 TRBV6-5 TRBD1 CASHRTGAYEQYF TGTGCCAGCCATAGGACAGGGGCCTACGAGCAGTACTTC
. TRBJ2-7 TRBV6-5 TRBD2 CASTQDGEGEQYF TGTGCCAGCACCCAGGACGGGGAGGGCGAGCAGTACTTC
. TRBJ2-7 TRBV18 TRBD1 CASSRDRAYEQYF TGTGCCAGCTCACGAGACAGGGCCTACGAGCAGTACTTC
. TRBJ1-2 TRBV6-1 TRBD1 CASSERTGESNYGYTF TGTGCCAGCAGTGAACGGACAGGGGAATCTAACTATGGCTACACCTTC
. TRBJ1-1 TRBV7-6 TRBD1 CASSPQGQGIGTEAFF TGTGCCAGCAGCCCACAGGGACAGGGAATCGGCACTGAAGCTTTCTTT
. TRBJ1-5 TRBV6-6 . CASNAGTPYQPQHF TGTGCCAGCAACGCCGGGACACCGTATCAGCCCCAGCATTTT
once TRBJ1-2 TRBV5-1 TRBD1 CASSFDTQGADYGYTF TGCGCCAGCAGCTTCGACACCCAGGGGGCGGACTATGGCTACACCTTC
once TRBJ2-2 TRBV6-6 . CASSHQPRGTAHTGELFF TGTGCCAGCAGTCATCAACCCCGCGGGACAGCACACACCGGGGAGCTGTTTTTT
. TRBJ2-1 TRBV5-1 . CARSWGGPSQNEQFF TGCGCCCGCAGCTGGGGGGGGCCCTCACAGAATGAGCAGTTCTTC
. TRBJ1-5 TRBV5-1 . CASSLEGRGDQPQHF TGCGCCAGCAGCTTGGAAGGGCGGGGGGACCAGCCCCAGCATTTT
. TRBJ1-1 TRBV7-2 TRBD1 CASSLAGTGENTEAFF TGTGCCAGCAGCTTAGCGGGGACAGGGGAGAACACTGAAGCTTTCTTT
. TRBJ1-3 TRBV19 . CASKEETPIEGNTIYF TGTGCCAGTAAAGAGGAGACGCCTATAGAAGGAAACACCATATATTTT
. TRBJ2-2 TRBV11-2 . CASSLDRGTGELFF TGTGCCAGCAGCTTAGATCGAGGGACCGGGGAGCTGTTTTTT
few TRBJ2-1 TRBV5-1 TRBD2 CASTRDYQSSYNEQFF TGCGCCAGCACCCGGGACTATCAAAGCTCCTACAATGAGCAGTTCTTC
. TRBJ1-1 TRBV19 . CASPRRKNTEAFF TGTGCCAGCCCCCGGAGGAAGAACACTGAAGCTTTCTTT
. TRBJ2-7 TRBV24-1 . CATSASGRSYEQYF TGTGCCACCAGTGCTAGTGGGAGATCGTACGAGCAGTACTTC
once TRBJ1-2 TRBV27 TRBD1 CASSPLPDRQGYTF TGTGCCAGCAGTCCCCTCCCGGACAGGCAGGGCTACACCTTC
. TRBJ2-1 TRBV11-3 . CASRGAGRDNEQFF TGTGCCAGCAGGGGGGCAGGACGCGACAATGAGCAGTTCTTC
. TRBJ2-6 TRBV6-2/TRBV6-3 . CASSYNRKGTGANVLTF TGTGCCAGCAGTTATAACAGGAAGGGTACTGGGGCCAACGTCCTGACTTTC
. TRBJ2-5 TRBV11-2 TRBD1 CASSSRQGIRTQYF TGTGCCAGCAGCTCGCGACAGGGTATAAGGACCCAGTACTTC
few TRBJ2-1 TRBV5-8 TRBD2 CASSHRLAAYNEQFF TGTGCCAGCAGTCATCGTCTAGCGGCCTACAATGAGCAGTTCTTC
. TRBJ2-3 TRBV5-1 TRBD2 CASSPTSGTDTQYF TGCGCCAGCAGCCCGACTAGCGGGACAGATACGCAGTATTTT
. TRBJ2-5 TRBV27 TRBD1 CASSFGPGQGQETQYF TGTGCCAGCAGTTTCGGACCGGGACAGGGGCAAGAGACCCAGTACTTC
few TRBJ1-5 TRBV9 TRBD1 CASSEGQGLSNQPQHF TGTGCCAGCAGCGAGGGACAGGGGCTGAGCAATCAGCCCCAGCATTTT
. TRBJ2-5 TRBV7-2 TRBD1 CASSVGDSQETQYF TGTGCCAGCAGCGTAGGGGACAGCCAAGAGACCCAGTACTTC
. TRBJ1-1 TRBV2 TRBD1 CATQGRGGGGAFF TGTGCCACCCAGGGGAGAGGGGGCGGCGGAGCTTTCTTT
. TRBJ2-5 TRBV3-1/TRBV3-2 . CASSQLETQYF TGTGCCAGCAGCCAACTAGAGACCCAGTACTTC